One T cell receptor (beta chain) is described in this entry. Cohort placement rested on clinical history that participants reported themselves. Up to 2 weeks before entering the study, exposed participants had met a COVID-19 case. Authors' analysis steps: Amplified reference gene primers provided the basis for estimating nucleated cell counts. The method was immunoSEQ multiplex PCR; TCRdb's version includes in-frame clones alone and lacks a portion of them. V, J and clone size reflect that table, while D and trimming were determined from the DNA. This repertoire shows about 300,000 clones, around nine tenths found once; its top ten account for 2.9%. The data originate from a study of blood T cell repertoires in COVID-19. Study information: Nucleic acid was either cDNA or gDNA, and it came from T cells, B-cell-depleted T cells, or PBMCs.

This sequence originates from a woman between 50 and 59 years old who had been exposed to COVID-19. Specimen: PBMCs or T cells enriched from blood (not recorded which).

CDR3 loop: CASSFGQSSSEQYF. The CDR3 DNA reads as TGTGCCAGCAGCTTCGGACAATCCTCATCCGAGCAGTACTTC. The chain has TRBV5-4 and TRBJ2-7; D is perhaps TRBD1 (5 bases). From germline, CDR1 is SGHNT and CDR2 YYREEE (reference sequence). V lost 2 bases to trimming and J lost 6 bases, with 15 bases between them. The CDR3 spans 14 residues.